One T cell receptor (beta chain) is described in this entry. Assay: immunoSEQ multiplex PCR; the TCRdb copy retains only in-frame clones and omits some. Of about 190,000 clones in the sample, around four fifths were seen once. This entry belongs to a study of blood T cell repertoires in COVID-19. Study in general: T cells, B-cell-depleted T cells, or PBMCs supplied cDNA or gDNA.

The CDR3 covers 15 residues. With 1 base removed from V and 2 bases from J, the gap between germline ends came to 12 bases. Germline-derived CDR1 and CDR2 are LGHNA and YSLEER. The chain uses TRBV4-3 and TRBJ2-7; no definite D call. Material: peripheral blood. This clonotype was sampled from a man aged 30 to 45 with active or convalescent COVID-19. The CDR3 is CASSQVHGKAYEQYF. The CDR3 DNA reads TGCGCCAGCAGCCAAGTCCACGGTAAAGCCTACGAGCAGTACTTC.